This T cell receptor beta chain was sequenced during a study of cytomegalovirus exposure and HLA in healthy donors. Study-wide points: In an earlier analysis, most TCR beta V segments were productive about 87% or about 30% of the time. A few CMV-associated chains were confirmed in vitro to be specific for CMV antigens. Associated with cytomegalovirus, according to the listing, were around 170 TCR beta chains. Immune exposure data for these donors was limited to CMV serostatus.

This clone was observed once. The target antigen is unknown. It was with 60 Vbeta and 13 Jbeta primers that the PCR ran. Measured with immunoSEQ multiplex PCR; TCRdb has only the in-frame clones, and not every one. The data hold about 82,000 clones, with about 78% observed a single time. The germline V gene has CDR1 MNHNS and CDR2 SASEGT. The CDR3 extends over 13 amino acids. Between the trimmed V and J ends, which lost 6 bases and 7 bases, there was a span of 15 bases. The sequence came from a man in his fifties or sixties in good health and CMV-seronegative. The chain couples TRBV6-1 to TRBJ1-1, with a possible D match to TRBD1 (5 bases). Input material: PBMCs. CDR3 DNA sequence: TGTGCCAGCAGACAAACTCCAGGGATTGAAGCTTTCTTT. Its translation is CASRQTPGIEAFF.